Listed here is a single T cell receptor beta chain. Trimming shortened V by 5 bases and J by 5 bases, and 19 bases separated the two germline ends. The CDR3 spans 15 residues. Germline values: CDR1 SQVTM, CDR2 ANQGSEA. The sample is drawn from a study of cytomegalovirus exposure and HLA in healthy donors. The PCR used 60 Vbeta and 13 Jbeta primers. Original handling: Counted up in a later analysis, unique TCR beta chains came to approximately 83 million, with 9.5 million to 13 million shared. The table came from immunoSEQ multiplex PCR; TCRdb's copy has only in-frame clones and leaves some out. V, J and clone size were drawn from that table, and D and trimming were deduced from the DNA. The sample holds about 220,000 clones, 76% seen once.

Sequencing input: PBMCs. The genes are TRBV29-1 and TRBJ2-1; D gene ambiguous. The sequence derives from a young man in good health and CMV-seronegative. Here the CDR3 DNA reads TGCAGCGTTTCGGTCGCTCAGCGACGTAACAATGAGCAGTTCTTC. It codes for CSVSVAQRRNNEQFF.